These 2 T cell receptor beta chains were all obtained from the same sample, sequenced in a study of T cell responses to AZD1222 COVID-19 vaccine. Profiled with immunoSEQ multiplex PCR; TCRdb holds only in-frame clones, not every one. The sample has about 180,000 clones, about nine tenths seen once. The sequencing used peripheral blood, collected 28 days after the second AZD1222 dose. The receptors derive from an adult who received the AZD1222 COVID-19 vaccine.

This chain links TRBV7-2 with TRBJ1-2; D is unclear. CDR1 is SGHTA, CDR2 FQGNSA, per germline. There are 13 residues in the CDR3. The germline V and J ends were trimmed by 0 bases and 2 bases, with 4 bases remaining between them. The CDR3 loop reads CASSLAGNYGYTF. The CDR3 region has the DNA TGTGCCAGCAGCTTAGCAGGGAACTATGGCTACACCTTC.

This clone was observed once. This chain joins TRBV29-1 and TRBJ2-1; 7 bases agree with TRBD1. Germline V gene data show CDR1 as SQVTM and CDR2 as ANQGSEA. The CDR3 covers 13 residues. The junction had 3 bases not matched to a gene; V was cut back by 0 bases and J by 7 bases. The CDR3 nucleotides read TGCAGCGTTGAAGATGACAGGGCGAATGAGCAGTTCTTC. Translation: CSVEDDRANEQFF.